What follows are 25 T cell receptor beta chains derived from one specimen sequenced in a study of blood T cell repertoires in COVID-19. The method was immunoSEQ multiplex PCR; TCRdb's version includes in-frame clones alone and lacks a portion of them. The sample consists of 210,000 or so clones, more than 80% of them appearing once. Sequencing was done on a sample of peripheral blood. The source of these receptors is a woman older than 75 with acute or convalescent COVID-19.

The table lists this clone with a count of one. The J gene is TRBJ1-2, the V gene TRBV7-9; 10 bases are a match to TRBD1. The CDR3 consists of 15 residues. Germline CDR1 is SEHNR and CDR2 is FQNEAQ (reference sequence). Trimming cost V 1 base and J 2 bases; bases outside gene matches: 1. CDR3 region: CASSLEGQGNYGYTF. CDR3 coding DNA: TGTGCCAGCAGCTTAGAGGGACAGGGGAACTATGGCTACACCTTC. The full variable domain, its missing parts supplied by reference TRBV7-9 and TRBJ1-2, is DTGVSQNPRHKITKRGQNVTFRCDPISEHNRLYWYRQTLGQGPEFLTYFQNEAQLEKSRLLSDRFSAERPKGSFSTLEIQRTEQGDSAMYLCASSLEGQGNYGYTFGSGTRLTVV.

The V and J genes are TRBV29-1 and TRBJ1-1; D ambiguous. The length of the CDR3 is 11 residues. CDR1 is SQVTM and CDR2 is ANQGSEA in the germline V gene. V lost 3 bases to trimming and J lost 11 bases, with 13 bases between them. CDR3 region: CSVDSSLKAFF. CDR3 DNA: TGCAGCGTTGATAGCAGTTTGAAGGCTTTCTTT.

CDR3 bases: TGTGCCAGCAGCCAATCCCAGGCAGATACGCAGTATTTT. Amino acids: CASSQSQADTQYF. V gene TRBV9 combines with J gene TRBJ2-3; D unclear. The CDR3 has 13 residues. Germline lookup yields CDR1 SGDLS and CDR2 YYNGEE. V lost 4 bases and J 4 bases, leaving 10 bases between the germline ends.

The CDR3 loop is CASSPTKEALNTEAFF. DNA of the CDR3: TGCGCCAGCAGCCCTACAAAGGAGGCCCTCAACACTGAAGCTTTCTTT. J is TRBJ1-1 and V is TRBV5-1; D not certain. Trimming removed 4 bases from V and 2 bases from J, with 18 bases in between. CDR3 length: 16 residues. The germline V gene has CDR1 SGHRS and CDR2 YFSETQ.

CDR3 region: CASRLWVGENTGELFF. The DNA of the CDR3 is TGTGCCAGCAGGCTATGGGTCGGGGAAAACACCGGGGAGCTGTTTTTT. V and J are TRBV27 and TRBJ2-2, with a possible D match to TRBD2 (5 bases). Germline CDR1 and CDR2: MNHEY and SMNVEV (reference sequence). This CDR3 has 16 residues. With 6 bases removed from V and 2 bases from J, the gap between germline ends came to 16 bases.

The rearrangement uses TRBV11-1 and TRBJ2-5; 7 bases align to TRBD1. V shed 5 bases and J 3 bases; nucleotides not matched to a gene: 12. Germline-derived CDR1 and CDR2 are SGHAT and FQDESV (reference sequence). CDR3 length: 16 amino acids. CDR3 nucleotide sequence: TGTGCCAGCAGCCTTCCCTTGACAGGGATGAAAGAGACCCAGTACTTC. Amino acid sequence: CASSLPLTGMKETQYF.

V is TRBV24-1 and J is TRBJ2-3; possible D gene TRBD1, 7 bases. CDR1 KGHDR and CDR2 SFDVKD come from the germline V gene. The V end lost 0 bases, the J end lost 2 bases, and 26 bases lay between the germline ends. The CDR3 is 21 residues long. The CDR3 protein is CATSDLQGRQGGIADTDTQYF. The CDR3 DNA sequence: TGTGCCACCAGTGATTTGCAGGGTCGACAGGGTGGAATAGCGGACACAGATACGCAGTATTTT.

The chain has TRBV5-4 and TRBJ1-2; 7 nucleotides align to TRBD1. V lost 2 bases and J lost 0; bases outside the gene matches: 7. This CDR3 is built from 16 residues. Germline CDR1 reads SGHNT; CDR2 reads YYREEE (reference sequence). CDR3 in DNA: TGTGCCAGCAGCTTACCGGGACAGATTACTAACTATGGCTACACCTTC. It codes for CASSLPGQITNYGYTF.

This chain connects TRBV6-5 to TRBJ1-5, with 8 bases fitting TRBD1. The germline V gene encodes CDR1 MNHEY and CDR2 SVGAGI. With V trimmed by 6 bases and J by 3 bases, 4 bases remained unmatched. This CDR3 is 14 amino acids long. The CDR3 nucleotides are TGTGCCAGCAGAGGGACAGGTCTCAATCAGCCCCAGCATTTT. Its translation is CASRGTGLNQPQHF.

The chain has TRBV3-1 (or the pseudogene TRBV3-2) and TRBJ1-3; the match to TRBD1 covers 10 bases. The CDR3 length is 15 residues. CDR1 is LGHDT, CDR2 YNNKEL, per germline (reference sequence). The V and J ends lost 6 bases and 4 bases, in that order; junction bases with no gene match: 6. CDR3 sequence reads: CASRRQGANGNTIYF. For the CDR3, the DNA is TGTGCCAGCAGACGACAGGGGGCGAACGGAAACACCATATATTTT.

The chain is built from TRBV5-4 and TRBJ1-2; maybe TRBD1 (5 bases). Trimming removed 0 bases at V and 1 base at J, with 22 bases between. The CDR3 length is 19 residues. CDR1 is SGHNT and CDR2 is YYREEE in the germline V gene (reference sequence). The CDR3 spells CASSLDLTARNENNYGYTF. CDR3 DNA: TGTGCCAGCAGCTTGGATCTGACAGCAAGAAACGAGAATAACTATGGCTACACCTTC.

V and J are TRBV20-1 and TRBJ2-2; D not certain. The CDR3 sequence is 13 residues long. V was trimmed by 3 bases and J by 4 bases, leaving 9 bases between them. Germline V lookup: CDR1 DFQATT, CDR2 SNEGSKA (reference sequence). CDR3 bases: TGCAGTGCTAGTCCGAGGTCCACCGGGGAGCTGTTTTTT. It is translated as CSASPRSTGELFF.

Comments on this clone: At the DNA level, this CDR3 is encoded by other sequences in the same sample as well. In DNA, the CDR3 is TGTGCCAGCAGCTTAGGACCCGCAGGGGGAAACACCATATATTTT. It specifies CASSLGPAGGNTIYF. The rearrangement joins TRBV7-2 to TRBJ1-3, with D possibly being TRBD1 (5 bases). Germline CDR1 and CDR2: SGHTA and FQGNSA. Trimming removed 1 base from V and 4 bases from J, with 11 bases in between. The length of the CDR3 is 15 residues.

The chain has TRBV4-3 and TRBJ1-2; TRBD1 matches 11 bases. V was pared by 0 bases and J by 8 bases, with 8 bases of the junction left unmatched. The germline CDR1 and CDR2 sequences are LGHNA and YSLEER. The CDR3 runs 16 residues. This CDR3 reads CASSQDLGQGARGYTF. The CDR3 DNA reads TGCGCCAGCAGCCAAGATCTAGGACAGGGGGCGCGCGGCTACACCTTC.

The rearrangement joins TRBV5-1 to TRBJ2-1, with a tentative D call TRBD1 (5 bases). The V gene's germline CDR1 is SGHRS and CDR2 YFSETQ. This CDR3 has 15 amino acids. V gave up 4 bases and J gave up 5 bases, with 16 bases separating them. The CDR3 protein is CASSLGQGRHNEQFF. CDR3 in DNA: TGCGCCAGCAGCCTGGGGCAGGGCAGGCACAATGAGCAGTTCTTC.

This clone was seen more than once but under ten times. The CDR3 DNA reads TGTGCCAGCAGCTTAGATATTGCGCGACAGGTTCTCTCTGGAAACACCATATATTTT. It is translated as CASSLDIARQVLSGNTIYF. V gene TRBV7-2 combines with J gene TRBJ1-3; D is possibly TRBD1 (6 bases). Germline assignment: CDR1 SGHTA and CDR2 FQGNSA. The CDR3 loop spans 19 amino acids. The V end lost 1 base, the J end lost 0 bases, and 19 bases lay between the germline ends.

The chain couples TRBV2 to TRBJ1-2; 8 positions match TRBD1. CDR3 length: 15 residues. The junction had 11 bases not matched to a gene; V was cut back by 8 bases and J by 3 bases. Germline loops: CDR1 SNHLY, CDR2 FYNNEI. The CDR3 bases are TGTGCCAGCGGTCTCAATAAGGACAGGGACTATGGCTACACCTTC. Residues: CASGLNKDRDYGYTF.

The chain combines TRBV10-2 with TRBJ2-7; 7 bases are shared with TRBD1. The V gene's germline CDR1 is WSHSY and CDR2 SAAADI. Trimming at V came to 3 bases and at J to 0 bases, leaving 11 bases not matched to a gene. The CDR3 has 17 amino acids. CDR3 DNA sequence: TGCGCCAGCAGTGAATGGCGCCGCCGGGACAGCTCCTACGAGCAGTACTTC. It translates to CASSEWRRRDSSYEQYF.

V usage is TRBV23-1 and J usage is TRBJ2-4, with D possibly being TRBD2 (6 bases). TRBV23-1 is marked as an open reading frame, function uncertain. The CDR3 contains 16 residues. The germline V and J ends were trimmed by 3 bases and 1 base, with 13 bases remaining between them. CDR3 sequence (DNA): TGCGCCAGCAGTCAGCCCGTCCGGGGGGCCAAAAACATTCAGTACTTC. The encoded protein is CASSQPVRGAKNIQYF.

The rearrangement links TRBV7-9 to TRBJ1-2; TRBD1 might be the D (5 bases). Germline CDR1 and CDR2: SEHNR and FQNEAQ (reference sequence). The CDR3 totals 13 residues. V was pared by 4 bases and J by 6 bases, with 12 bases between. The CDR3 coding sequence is TGTGCCAGCAGCTCGAGCGACAGCGATGGCTACACCTTC. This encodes CASSSSDSDGYTF.

This CDR3 is CASSEWTGGSEQYF. As DNA, the CDR3 is TGCGCCAGCAGTGAGTGGACAGGGGGCAGCGAGCAGTACTTC. This chain joins TRBV10-2 and TRBJ2-7; 11 nucleotides match TRBD1. Per germline, CDR1 WSHSY and CDR2 SAAADI. The CDR3 is 14 amino acids. Germline trimming cut 1 base from V and 6 bases from J; bases unmatched to any gene: 2.

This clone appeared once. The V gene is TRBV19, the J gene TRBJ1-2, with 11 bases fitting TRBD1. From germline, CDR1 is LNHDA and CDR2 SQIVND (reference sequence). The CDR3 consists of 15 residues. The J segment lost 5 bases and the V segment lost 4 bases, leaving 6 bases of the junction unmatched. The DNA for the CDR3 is TGTGCCAGTAGTACCGGGACAGGGGGGTCTTATGGCTACACCTTC. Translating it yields CASSTGTGGSYGYTF.

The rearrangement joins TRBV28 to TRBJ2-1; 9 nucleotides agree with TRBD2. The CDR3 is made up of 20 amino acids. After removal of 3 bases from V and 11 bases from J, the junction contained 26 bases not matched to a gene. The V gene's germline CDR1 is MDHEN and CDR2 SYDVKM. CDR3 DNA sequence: TGTGCCAGCAGTTTCCCCTCGGGGCGGGAGGGCCCGGTTTATACAATGCAGCAGTTCTTC. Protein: CASSFPSGREGPVYTMQQFF.

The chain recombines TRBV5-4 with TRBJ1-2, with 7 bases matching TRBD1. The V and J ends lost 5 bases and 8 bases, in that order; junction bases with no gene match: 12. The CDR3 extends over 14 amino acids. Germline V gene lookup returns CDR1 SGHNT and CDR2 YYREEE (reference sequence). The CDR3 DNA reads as TGTGCCAGCAGGGACAGGAACGGAGCTCTGGGCTACACCTTC. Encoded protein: CASRDRNGALGYTF. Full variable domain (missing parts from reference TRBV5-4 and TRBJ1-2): ETGVTQSPTHLIKTRGQQVTLRCSSQSGHNTVSWYQQALGQGPQFIFQYYREEENGRGNFPPRFSGLQFPNYSSELNVNALELDDSALYLCASRDRNGALGYTFGSGTRLTVV.

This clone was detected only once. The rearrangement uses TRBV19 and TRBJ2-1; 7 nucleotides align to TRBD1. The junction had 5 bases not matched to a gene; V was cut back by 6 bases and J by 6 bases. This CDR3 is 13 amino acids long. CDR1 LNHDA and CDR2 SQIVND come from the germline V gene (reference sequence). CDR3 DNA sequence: TGTGCCAGTAGGAAGGCAGGGGGCAATGAGCAGTTCTTC. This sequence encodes CASRKAGGNEQFF.